Each of the 21 T cell receptor beta chains below was sequenced from the same sample in a study of Ad26.COV2.S vaccination and SARS-CoV-2 variants. The treatment denotes: roughly 18 received Ad26.COV2.S at low or high dose, single or two shots; roughly five received placebo; per-sample allocation not given. The investigators took samples on day 63 after the first vaccine or placebo injection. Method: immunoSEQ multiplex PCR; TCRdb's copy keeps in-frame clones and lacks some. This table has hundreds of thousands of clones, about 90% appearing once. The sequenced sample was peripheral blood, obtained in a trial of Ad26.COV2.S vaccine versus placebo. The receptors shown here come from a person aged 18 to 59 who received the Ad26.COV2.S COVID-19 vaccine or a placebo.

J is TRBJ1-1 and V is TRBV30; 9 bases line up with TRBD1. CDR3 length: 13 residues. The germline CDR1 and CDR2 sequences are GTSNPN and SVGIG (reference sequence). V was clipped by 2 bases and J by 3 bases; unmatched bases: 1. The CDR3 bases are TGTGCCTGGAGTTGGGACAGGGACACTGAAGCTTTCTTT. Translation gives CAWSWDRDTEAFF.

The rearrangement links TRBV5-5 to TRBJ1-5; D is ambiguous. CDR3 length equals 13 residues. Looked up from germline, CDR1 is SGHKS and CDR2 is YYEKEE (reference sequence). V lost 2 bases and J lost 0, with 3 bases in between. The CDR3, as DNA: TGTGCCAGCAGCTTTACTAGCAATCAGCCCCAGCATTTT. As protein: CASSFTSNQPQHF.

The genes are TRBV27 and TRBJ1-5; the D gene is possibly TRBD1 (6 bases). The CDR3 spans 19 residues. The germline CDR1 and CDR2 sequences are MNHEY and SMNVEV (reference sequence). V was cut by 5 bases and J by 5 bases, with 28 bases left in between. In nucleotides, the CDR3 is TGTGCCAGCAGTCGACTTACTAACCGACAGGTCGCGGGTTATCAGCCCCAGCATTTT. This codes for CASSRLTNRQVAGYQPQHF.

The rearrangement uses TRBV9 and TRBJ2-7; 8 bases are shared with TRBD1. Germline V gene data show CDR1 as SGDLS and CDR2 as YYNGEE. The CDR3 length is 14 residues. J lost 6 bases, V lost 1 base, and 6 bases had no gene match. The CDR3 reads CASSVRTGIGEQYF. Here the CDR3 DNA reads TGTGCCAGCAGCGTAAGGACAGGGATAGGCGAGCAGTACTTC.

This clone was detected only a few times. CDR3 nucleotides: TGTGCCAGTATGCCCACAGGGTGGGGGCCCCAGCATTTT. Translating gives CASMPTGWGPQHF. The J gene is TRBJ1-5, the V gene TRBV19; D perhaps matches TRBD1 (6 bases). Trimming removed 7 bases from V and 9 bases from J, with 16 bases in between. The CDR3 contains 13 residues. Germline V gives CDR1 LNHDA, CDR2 SQIVND (reference sequence).

The genes are TRBV5-6 and TRBJ1-5; no firm D call. Germline assignment: CDR1 SGHDT and CDR2 YYEEEE. Trimming cost V 2 bases and J 0 bases, with 9 bases left between them. The CDR3 is 15 residues long. This CDR3 is CASSFSRNSNQPQHF. The CDR3 DNA sequence: TGTGCCAGCAGCTTTTCCAGGAATAGCAATCAGCCCCAGCATTTT.

This clone was detected only once. The V and J genes are TRBV7-9 and TRBJ1-2; TRBD1 aligns across 11 bases. Germline CDR1 is SEHNR and CDR2 is FQNEAQ (reference sequence). This CDR3 is built from 14 residues. After removal of 5 bases from V and 8 bases from J, the junction contained 7 bases not matched to a gene. The CDR3 loop reads CASSRTGGAEGYTF. The CDR3 coding sequence is TGTGCCAGCAGCCGGACAGGGGGCGCGGAGGGCTACACCTTC.

V gene TRBV5-4 combines with J gene TRBJ2-1, with 9 positions matching TRBD2. J was trimmed by 7 bases and V by 0 bases; bases with no gene match: 8. The CDR3 has 16 amino acids. Germline CDR1 is SGHNT and CDR2 is YYREEE (reference sequence). As DNA, the CDR3 is TGTGCCAGCAGCTTGGGACCCCTAGCGGGAAGGAATGAGCAGTTCTTC. Translation gives CASSLGPLAGRNEQFF. The complete variable domain, with remaining parts taken from reference TRBV5-4 and TRBJ2-1, reads ETGVTQSPTHLIKTRGQQVTLRCSSQSGHNTVSWYQQALGQGPQFIFQYYREEENGRGNFPPRFSGLQFPNYSSELNVNALELDDSALYLCASSLGPLAGRNEQFFGPGTRLTVL.

The gene calls are TRBV19 and TRBJ2-1; tentatively, D is TRBD1 (6 bases). Germline V gene lookup returns CDR1 LNHDA and CDR2 SQIVND (reference sequence). This CDR3 region has 13 residues. The V end was cut by 3 bases, the J end by 7 bases, with 10 bases between. The CDR3 DNA reads TGTGCCAGTAGTATTTTACAGGGAAATGAGCAGTTCTTC. It yields the protein CASSILQGNEQFF.

The chain uses TRBV5-1 and TRBJ1-6; D not resolved. V was cut by 7 bases and J by 4 bases, with 9 bases left in between. Germline CDR1 SGHRS, CDR2 YFSETQ. This CDR3 is 13 amino acids long. The CDR3 DNA reads TGCGCCAGCGAGGACGGGTATAATTCACCCCTCCACTTT. This sequence encodes CASEDGYNSPLHF.

This rearrangement joins TRBV6-2 or TRBV6-3 to TRBJ1-1; no clear D gene. Germline V lookup: CDR1 MNHEY, CDR2 SVGEGT. The CDR3 covers 13 residues. V gave up 0 bases and J gave up 7 bases, with 9 bases separating them. In DNA form, the CDR3 reads TGTGCCAGCAGTTACTCGCCAGGACTTGAAGCTTTCTTT. It specifies CASSYSPGLEAFF.

This clone has more than one count but fewer than ten. V usage is TRBV2 and J usage is TRBJ2-7; tentative D call: TRBD2 (6 bases). Trimming left V 8 bases short and J 7 bases short, with 18 bases between. The germline CDR1 and CDR2 sequences are SNHLY and FYNNEI. CDR3 length equals 13 residues. CDR3 protein: CASWVLPGGEQYF. Written as DNA, the CDR3 is TGTGCCAGCTGGGTGCTACCTGGAGGGGAGCAGTACTTC.

Notes on this clone: Other DNA sequences in this specimen translate into the identical CDR3. This chain connects TRBV30 to TRBJ1-3, with a tentative D call TRBD1 (6 bases). V lost 3 bases, J lost 0 bases, and 12 bases lay in between. The CDR3 extends over 15 amino acids. Germline loops: CDR1 GTSNPN, CDR2 SVGIG (reference sequence). The CDR3 DNA reads TGTGCCTGGAGCCGGGACACGAGCTCTGGAAACACCATATATTTT. It yields the protein CAWSRDTSSGNTIYF. Together with reference TRBV30 and TRBJ1-3, the CDR3 gives the full variable domain: SQTIHQWPATLVQPVGSPLSLECTVEGTSNPNLYWYRQAAGRGLQLLFYSVGIGQISSEVPQNLSASRPQDRQFILSSKKLLLSDSGFYLCAWSRDTSSGNTIYFGEGSWLTVV.

The V and J genes are TRBV7-2 and TRBJ2-2; 7 bases match TRBD1. The CDR3 totals 14 residues. CDR1 is SGHTA and CDR2 is FQGNSA in the germline V gene. The trim removed 5 bases at V and 5 bases at J, leaving 5 bases unmatched. For the CDR3, the DNA is TGTGCCAGCAGCGTTACAGGGGCAACCGGGGAGCTGTTTTTT. Its protein is CASSVTGATGELFF.

This clone was picked up a small number of times. The chain combines TRBV10-3 with TRBJ1-1; D remains ambiguous. CDR1 and CDR2 from the germline V gene are ENHRY and SYGVKD. Deletions cut 9 bases from V and 6 bases from J, with 17 bases between. The CDR3 sequence is 13 residues long. In DNA form, the CDR3 reads TGTGCCATTGGGAGGGAAGTGCTCGCTGAAGCTTTCTTT. This sequence encodes CAIGREVLAEAFF.

The chain has TRBV6-1 and TRBJ2-1, with 11 bases lining up with TRBD2. Per the germline V gene, CDR1 is MNHNS and CDR2 is SASEGT. V was pared by 3 bases and J by 3 bases, with 10 bases of the junction left unmatched. The CDR3 spans 18 residues. This CDR3 is CASSDGPRGTSGYNEQFF. The CDR3 nucleotides read TGTGCCAGCAGTGACGGTCCACGGGGGACTAGCGGCTACAATGAGCAGTTCTTC.

The chain employs TRBV19 and TRBJ2-2; 9 bases agree with TRBD2. The ends lost 10 bases at V and 1 base at J; junction bases unmatched: 7. The germline CDR1 and CDR2 sequences are LNHDA and SQIVND (reference sequence). The CDR3 has 15 residues. Here the CDR3 DNA reads TGTGCCACTGGGCGGACTAGCGTGAACACCGGGGAGCTGTTTTTT. This codes for CATGRTSVNTGELFF.

This chain uses TRBV7-2 with TRBJ1-2, with 7 nucleotides matching TRBD1. The CDR3 consists of 15 residues. From germline, CDR1 is SGHTA and CDR2 FQGNSA. The V segment lost 3 bases and the J segment 5 bases; nucleotides outside the gene matches: 9. DNA for the CDR3: TGTGCCAGCAGCTTGACTCCGGGACAGCAATATGGCTACACCTTC. Translation gives CASSLTPGQQYGYTF.

This sequence joins TRBV5-1 and TRBJ1-1, with TRBD1 matching 10 bases. Trimming at V came to 0 bases and at J to 3 bases, leaving 2 bases not matched to a gene. The CDR3 spans 15 residues. Per the germline V gene, CDR1 is SGHRS and CDR2 is YFSETQ. For the CDR3, the DNA is TGCGCCAGCAGCTTGGTAGGGACAGGGGACACTGAAGCTTTCTTT. Amino acid sequence: CASSLVGTGDTEAFF.

The table lists this clone with a count of one. The chain links TRBV2 to TRBJ2-1, with 9 bases identical to TRBD2. The CDR3 sequence is 15 residues long. V shed 4 bases and J 6 bases; nucleotides not matched to a gene: 7. Germline assignment: CDR1 SNHLY and CDR2 FYNNEI. CDR3 residues: CASSAGSGRSNEQFF. The CDR3, as DNA: TGTGCCAGCAGTGCCGGGAGCGGGAGGTCCAATGAGCAGTTCTTC.

V gene TRBV7-9 combines with J gene TRBJ2-5; 7 bases agree with TRBD2. The junction had 3 bases not matched to a gene; V was cut back by 6 bases and J by 2 bases. This CDR3 comprises 13 residues. Germline V lookup: CDR1 SEHNR, CDR2 FQNEAQ (reference sequence). The DNA for the CDR3 is TGTGCCAGCAGGTCTAGCGGACAAGAGACCCAGTACTTC. It yields the protein CASRSSGQETQYF.